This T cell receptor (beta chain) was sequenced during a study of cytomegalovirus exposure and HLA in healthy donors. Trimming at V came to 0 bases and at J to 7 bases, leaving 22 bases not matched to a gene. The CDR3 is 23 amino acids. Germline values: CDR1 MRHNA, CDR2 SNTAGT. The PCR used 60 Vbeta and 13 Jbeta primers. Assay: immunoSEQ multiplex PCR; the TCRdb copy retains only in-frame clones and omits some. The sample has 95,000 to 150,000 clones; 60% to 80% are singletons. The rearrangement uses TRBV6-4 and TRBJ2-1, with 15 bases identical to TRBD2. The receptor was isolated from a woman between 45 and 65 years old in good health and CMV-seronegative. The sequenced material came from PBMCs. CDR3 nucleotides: TGTGCCAGCAGTGACTCGAGTAGACAGCGCCCCGAAGGACTAGCGGGAGGGCGGAATGAGCAGTTCTTC. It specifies CASSDSSRQRPEGLAGGRNEQFF.